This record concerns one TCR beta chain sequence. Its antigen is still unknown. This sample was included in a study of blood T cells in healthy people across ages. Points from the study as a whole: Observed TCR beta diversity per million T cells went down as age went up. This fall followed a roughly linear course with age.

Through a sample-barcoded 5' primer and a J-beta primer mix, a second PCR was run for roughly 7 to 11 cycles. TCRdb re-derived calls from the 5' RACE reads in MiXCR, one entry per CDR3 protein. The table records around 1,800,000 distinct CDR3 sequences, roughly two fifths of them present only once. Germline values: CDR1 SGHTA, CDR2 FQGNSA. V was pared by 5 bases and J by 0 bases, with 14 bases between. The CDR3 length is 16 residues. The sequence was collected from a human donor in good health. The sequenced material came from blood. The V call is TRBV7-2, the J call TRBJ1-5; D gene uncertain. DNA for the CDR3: TGTGCCAGCAGCACCTACTACCATTATAGCAATCAGCCCCAGCATTTT. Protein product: CASSTYYHYSNQPQHF.